The 13 T cell receptor beta chains below all came from one sample that was sequenced in a study of T cell clones after liver transplantation. Assay: immunoSEQ multiplex PCR; the TCRdb copy retains only in-frame clones and omits some. The data show under 60,000 clones, more than 70% seen once. The input for sequencing was CD4+ T cells from blood, taken at the 22-month timepoint. These receptors were obtained from a human patient who received a liver transplant. A subset of T cells may come from the graft donor.

This sequence joins TRBV6-1 and TRBJ1-2, with D possibly matching TRBD1 (6 bases). The CDR3 runs to 14 residues. V gave up 6 bases and J gave up 4 bases, with 15 bases separating them. CDR1 is MNHNS and CDR2 is SASEGT in the germline V gene. The CDR3, as DNA: TGTGCCAGCAGCTGGACAGCCACCTTCTATGGCTACACCTTC. Residues: CASSWTATFYGYTF.

The V call is TRBV6-5, the J call TRBJ2-3; D remains ambiguous. V was shortened by 4 bases and J by 6 bases, with 8 bases between the two germline ends. Germline CDR1 and CDR2: MNHEY and SVGAGI. CDR3 length: 12 residues. Here the CDR3 reads CASSSLYDTQYF. The DNA of the CDR3 is TGTGCCAGCAGTTCCCTATACGATACGCAGTATTTT.

With regard to this clone: The same CDR3 arises from other DNA sequences in this sample as well. The chain employs TRBV5-1 and TRBJ1-2; D is ambiguous. V lost 0 bases to trimming and J lost 4 bases, with 7 bases between them. Germline V gene lookup returns CDR1 SGHRS and CDR2 YFSETQ. The CDR3 has 13 residues. CDR3 sequence: CASSLGRLYGYTF. The DNA for the CDR3 is TGCGCCAGCAGCTTGGGCAGGCTCTATGGCTACACCTTC.

V is TRBV5-4 and J is TRBJ2-2, with a possible D match to TRBD1 (6 bases). Looked up from germline, CDR1 is SGHNT and CDR2 is YYREEE (reference sequence). This CDR3 has 15 residues. Trimming removed 4 bases from V and 0 bases from J, with 10 bases in between. This CDR3 reads CASSAGTPNTGELFF. CDR3 bases: TGTGCCAGCAGCGCCGGGACACCGAACACCGGGGAGCTGTTTTTT.

A single count supports this clone. The chain has TRBV5-1 and TRBJ1-2, with 7 bases fitting TRBD1. J gave up 8 bases and V 0 bases, and 4 bases lay outside the gene matches. The CDR3 is made up of 13 amino acids. Per the germline V gene, CDR1 is SGHRS and CDR2 is YFSETQ. The CDR3 DNA follows: TGCGCCAGCAGCTTGGGAATGACAGGGGGCTACACCTTC. Protein product: CASSLGMTGGYTF.

The chain links TRBV7-2 to TRBJ2-2; D call uncertain. Between the trimmed V and J ends, which lost 2 bases and 9 bases, there was a span of 4 bases. The CDR3 is 11 residues long. Germline V gene data show CDR1 as SGHTA and CDR2 as FQGNSA. The CDR3 region is CASSLLRELFF. For the CDR3, the DNA is TGTGCCAGCAGCTTACTTCGGGAGCTGTTTTTT. Filled out from reference TRBV7-2 and TRBJ2-2, the complete variable domain reads GAGVSQSPSNKVTEKGKDVELRCDPISGHTALYWYRQSLGQGLEFLIYFQGNSAPDKSGLPSDRFSAERTGGSVSTLTIQRTQQEDSAVYLCASSLLRELFFGEGSRLTVL.

V usage is TRBV29-1 and J usage is TRBJ1-3, with 7 bases that match TRBD1. V lost 6 bases to trimming and J lost 0 bases; unmatched junction nucleotides: 2. CDR1 and CDR2 (germline): SQVTM, ANQGSEA. This CDR3 region has 13 residues. The CDR3 DNA is TGCAGCGTCGGGGACAGCTCTGGAAACACCATATATTTT. Translation gives CSVGDSSGNTIYF.

The chain combines TRBV10-2 with TRBJ1-5; 7 bases are shared with TRBD1. Per germline, CDR1 WSHSY and CDR2 SAAADI. V lost 4 bases to trimming and J lost 7 bases; unmatched junction nucleotides: 4. This CDR3 is 13 amino acids long. The CDR3 sequence is CASSVDRDQPQHF. In nucleotides, the CDR3 is TGCGCCAGCAGTGTCGACAGGGACCAGCCCCAGCATTTT.

V is TRBV27 and J is TRBJ1-5; D is unresolved. Germline V gene sequence: CDR1 MNHEY, CDR2 SMNVEV (reference sequence). V gave up 0 bases and J gave up 6 bases, with 6 bases separating them. The CDR3 spans 13 residues. The CDR3 loop is CASSLSGFQPQHF. CDR3 in DNA: TGTGCCAGCAGTTTATCAGGGTTTCAGCCCCAGCATTTT.

The sample holds a few counts of this clone. The rearrangement uses TRBV10-3 and TRBJ2-7, with D uncertain. The CDR3 contains 14 residues. V was cut by 5 bases and J by 2 bases, with 13 bases left in between. Germline CDR1 and CDR2: ENHRY and SYGVKD. The CDR3, as DNA: TGTGCCATCAGTTCCGCACCCGGGCCCTACGAGCAGTACTTC. Translating gives CAISSAPGPYEQYF.

This chain links TRBV28 with TRBJ1-4, with D unclear. CDR1 and CDR2 from the germline V gene are MDHEN and SYDVKM. The CDR3 length is 12 residues. Trimming took 3 bases from V and 5 from J, leaving 4 bases between them. DNA for the CDR3: TGTGCCAGCAGTTTGAACAATGAAAAACTGTTTTTT. Protein sequence: CASSLNNEKLFF.

V and J are TRBV6-5 and TRBJ2-7; D is uncertain. The CDR3 is 11 amino acids. The V and J ends lost 6 bases and 5 bases respectively, with 8 bases between them. From germline, CDR1 is MNHEY and CDR2 SVGAGI. CDR3 in DNA: TGTGCCAGCAGAAGCACCGACGAGCAGTACTTC. It encodes CASRSTDEQYF.

The chain is built from TRBV7-2 and TRBJ2-7; 9 nucleotides match TRBD2. This CDR3 has 15 residues. The V gene end was trimmed by 5 bases and the J gene end by 6 bases; junction bases not matched to a gene: 11. In germline, CDR1 is SGHTA, CDR2 FQGNSA. The CDR3 DNA sequence: TGTGCCAGCAGCGCGGCTCGGCGGGGGGGATTCGAGCAGTACTTC. It encodes CASSAARRGGFEQYF.